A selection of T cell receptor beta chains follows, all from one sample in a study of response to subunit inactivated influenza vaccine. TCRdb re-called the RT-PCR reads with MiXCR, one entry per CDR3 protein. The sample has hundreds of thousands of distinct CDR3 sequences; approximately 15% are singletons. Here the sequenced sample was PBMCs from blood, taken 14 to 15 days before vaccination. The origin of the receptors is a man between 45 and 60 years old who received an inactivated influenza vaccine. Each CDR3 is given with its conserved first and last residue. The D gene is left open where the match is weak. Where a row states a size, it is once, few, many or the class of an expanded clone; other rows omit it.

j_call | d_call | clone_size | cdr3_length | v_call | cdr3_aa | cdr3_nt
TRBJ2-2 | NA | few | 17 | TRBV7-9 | CASRLFSGGKGTGELFF | TGTGCCAGCAGACTCTTTTCTGGCGGGAAAGGCACCGGGGAGCTGTTTTTT
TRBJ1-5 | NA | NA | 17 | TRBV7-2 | CASSLAGGARGNQPQHF | TGTGCCAGCAGCTTAGCTGGGGGAGCGAGAGGCAATCAGCCCCAGCATTTT
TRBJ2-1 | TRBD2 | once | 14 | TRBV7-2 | CASRGLVYGGEQFF | TGTGCCAGCAGAGGACTAGTGTACGGCGGTGAGCAGTTCTTC
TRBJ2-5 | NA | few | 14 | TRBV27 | CASSSALYQETQYF | TGTGCCAGCAGTTCCGCCTTGTACCAAGAGACCCAGTACTTC
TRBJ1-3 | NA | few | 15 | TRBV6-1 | CASSVVPDSGNTIYF | TGTGCCAGCAGTGTCGTGCCTGACTCTGGAAACACCATATATTTT
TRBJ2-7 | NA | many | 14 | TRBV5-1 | CASSRRDNSYEQYF | TGCGCCAGCAGCCGCCGGGACAACTCCTACGAGCAGTACTTC
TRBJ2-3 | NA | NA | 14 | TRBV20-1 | CSVHRAEGSDTQYF | TGCAGTGTTCATAGGGCAGAAGGGTCAGATACGCAGTATTTT
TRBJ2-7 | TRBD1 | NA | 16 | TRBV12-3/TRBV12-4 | CASSTRGQGARYEQYF | TGTGCCAGCAGTACCCGAGGACAGGGGGCGCGATACGAGCAGTACTTC
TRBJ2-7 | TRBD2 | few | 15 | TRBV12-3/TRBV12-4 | CASSSSWEGSYEQYF | TGTGCCAGCAGTTCGTCATGGGAGGGATCCTACGAGCAGTACTTC
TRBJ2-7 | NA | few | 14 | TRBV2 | CASSPYGQSYEQYF | TGTGCCAGCAGTCCATACGGACAGTCCTACGAGCAGTACTTC
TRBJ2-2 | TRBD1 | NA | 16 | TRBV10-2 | CASSQRTGVNTGELFF | TGCGCCAGCAGTCAAAGGACAGGGGTGAACACCGGGGAGCTGTTTTTT
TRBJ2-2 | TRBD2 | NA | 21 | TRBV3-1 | CASSRLTLKTSGGPNTGELFF | TGTGCCAGCAGCCGCCTGACCCTCAAAACTAGCGGGGGGCCGAACACCGGGGAGCTGTTTTTT
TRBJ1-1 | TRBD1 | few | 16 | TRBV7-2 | CASSLPPHRDRGEAFF | TGTGCCAGCAGCTTACCCCCACATCGAGACAGGGGTGAAGCTTTCTTT
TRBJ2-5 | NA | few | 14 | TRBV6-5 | CASSYGQYEETQYF | TGTGCCAGCAGTTATGGGCAGTACGAAGAGACCCAGTACTTC
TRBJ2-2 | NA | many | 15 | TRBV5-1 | CASSFVVSNTGELFF | TGCGCCAGCAGCTTCGTGGTATCGAACACCGGGGAGCTGTTTTTT
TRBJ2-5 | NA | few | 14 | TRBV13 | CASSPGGSPETQYF | TGTGCCAGCAGCCCGGGGGGCAGTCCAGAGACCCAGTACTTC
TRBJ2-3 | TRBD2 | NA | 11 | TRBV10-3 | CAISTAGKQYF | TGTGCCATCAGTACAGCGGGGAAGCAGTATTTT
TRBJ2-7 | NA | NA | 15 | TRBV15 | CATSREGIQGAEQYF | TGTGCCACCAGCAGAGAGGGGATACAGGGAGCCGAGCAGTACTTC
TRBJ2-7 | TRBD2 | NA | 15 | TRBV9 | CASSVEASGTYEQYF | TGTGCCAGCAGCGTAGAGGCTAGCGGGACCTACGAGCAGTACTTC